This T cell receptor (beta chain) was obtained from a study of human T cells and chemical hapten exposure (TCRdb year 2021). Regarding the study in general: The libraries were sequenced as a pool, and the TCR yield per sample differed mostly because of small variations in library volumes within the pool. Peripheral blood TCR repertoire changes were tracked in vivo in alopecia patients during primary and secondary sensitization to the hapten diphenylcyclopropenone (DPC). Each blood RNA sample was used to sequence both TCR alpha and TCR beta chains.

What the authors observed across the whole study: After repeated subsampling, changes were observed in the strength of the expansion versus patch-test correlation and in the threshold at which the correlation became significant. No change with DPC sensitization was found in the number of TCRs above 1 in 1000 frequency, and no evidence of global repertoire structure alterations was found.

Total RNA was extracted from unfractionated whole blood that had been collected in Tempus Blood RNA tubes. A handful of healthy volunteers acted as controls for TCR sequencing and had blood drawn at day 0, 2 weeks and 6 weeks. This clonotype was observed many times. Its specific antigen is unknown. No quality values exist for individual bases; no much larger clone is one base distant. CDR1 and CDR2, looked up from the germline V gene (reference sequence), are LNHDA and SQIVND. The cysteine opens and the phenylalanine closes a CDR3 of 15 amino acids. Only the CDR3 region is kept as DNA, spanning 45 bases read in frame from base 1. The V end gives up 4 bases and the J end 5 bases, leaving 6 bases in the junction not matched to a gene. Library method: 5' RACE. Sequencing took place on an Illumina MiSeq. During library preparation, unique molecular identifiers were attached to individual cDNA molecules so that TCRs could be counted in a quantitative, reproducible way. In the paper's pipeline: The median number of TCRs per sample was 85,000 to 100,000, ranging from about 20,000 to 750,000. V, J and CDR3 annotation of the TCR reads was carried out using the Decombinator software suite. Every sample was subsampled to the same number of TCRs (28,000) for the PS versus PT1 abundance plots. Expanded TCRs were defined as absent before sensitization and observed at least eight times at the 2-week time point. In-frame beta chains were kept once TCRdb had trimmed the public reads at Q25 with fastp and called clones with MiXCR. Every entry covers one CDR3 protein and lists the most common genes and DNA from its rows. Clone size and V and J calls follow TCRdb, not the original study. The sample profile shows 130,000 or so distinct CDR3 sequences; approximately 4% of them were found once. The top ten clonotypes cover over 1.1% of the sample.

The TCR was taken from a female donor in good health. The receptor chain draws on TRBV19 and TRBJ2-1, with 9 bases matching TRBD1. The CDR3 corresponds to CASSRGQGRDNEQFF. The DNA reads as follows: TGTGCCAGTAGTAGAGGACAGGGGAGAGACAATGAGCAGTTCTTC.